This T cell receptor beta chain was identified in a study of TIL therapy for anti-PD-1-resistant metastatic lung cancer. About the study: Progressing patients received lymphodepletion, expanded TIL infusion and IL-2. A handful of tumors were EGFR-mutant and two were ALK-rearranged.

Germline CDR1 and CDR2: MNHEY and SMNVEV (reference sequence). J was trimmed by 9 bases and V by 6 bases; bases with no gene match: 21. The CDR3 extends over 17 amino acids. Time point in this sample: pre-treatment sample, taken before nivolumab and TIL therapy. Stage 4 NSCLC adults joined between October 2017 and January 2020. The immunoSEQ assay was v3. Libraries were sequenced to around 2 million read pairs (survey) or roughly 4.5-6 million (deep). Sequenced by immunoSEQ multiplex PCR; TCRdb stores in-frame clones only, minus some. The sample includes 52,000 or so clones, roughly four fifths of them seen just once.

The receptor comes from a person aged 25-80 years with non-small cell lung cancer. The V and J genes are TRBV27 and TRBJ2-3, with TRBD2 identical over 7 bases. The specimen comprised blood, sampled at baseline. Here the CDR3 DNA reads TGTGCCAGCAGCTTAAAGGGAACATATGCGGGAGCACCAACGCAGTATTTT. Protein sequence: CASSLKGTYAGAPTQYF.